This T cell receptor (beta chain) was obtained from a study of blood T cell repertoires in COVID-19 (dated by TCRdb to 2019 to 2021). For the study in its entirety: Samples from collaborators originated in the United States, Italy and Spain and spanned both the acute and convalescent phases of COVID-19. The prospective study material was composed of cDNA or gDNA derived from T cells, B-cell-depleted T cells, or PBMCs. Subjects who had been exposed to COVID-19, were actively infected with it, or had recovered from it provided the deeply sampled blood TCRbeta repertoires that made up the dataset. The repertoires were released in a freely available public database intended as a resource for research on the immune response to SARS-CoV-2. The samples were drawn from the first 160 participants of the ongoing ImmuneRACE study and from under 1,500 subjects provided by 6 global collaborators. The sample metadata nearly always contained a de-identified subject ID, COVID-19 status, age in years and sex. Where available, HLA class I and class II types were taken from metadata supplied by the sample provider and were not determined by assay-based typing.

One collaborating source in Seattle enrolled patients during active infection and followed them longitudinally through the course of disease. Each collaborating institution followed its own protocols to collect whole blood in K2EDTA tubes. For TCRbeta analysis, collaborators shipped samples as frozen whole blood, isolated PBMCs, or DNA extracted from either of those sample types. Overall study outcomes, separate from this receptor: Clinical and demographic metadata were provided uncurated, with the amount varying by source and participant.

TCRbeta CDR3 regions were amplified from genomic DNA by means of the immunoSEQ Assay, a bias-controlled multiplex PCR. The original methods were these. Nucleated cell counts per sample were estimated from amplification of reference gene primers within the assay. To quantify the absolute abundance of each unique TCRbeta CDR3 rearrangement, sequence reads were collapsed and filtered. Productive Simpson clonality was computed per sample as the square root of Simpson's diversity index over productive rearrangements. TCRdb carries this immuneACCESS record with in-frame sequences only. Its versions omit some clonotypes, under half of them owing to an unresolved V gene in the studies checked, with the rest unexplained. D and trimming come from the DNA, and the V and J calls and clone size come from that table. This sample gives 150,000 to 200,000 clones in total; 80% to 90% of them show up just once. The ten most abundant clones make up approximately 11% of the sample.

With respect to this clone: No antigen is known for it. Per-base quality was not reported, and no clone a single base away is much larger than it.

The CDR3, cysteine through phenylalanine, is 14 amino acids long. This entry keeps only the CDR3 DNA: 42 bases, framed from base 1. The germline V gene encodes CDR1 KGHSH and CDR2 LQKENI. Compared with germline, V lacks 5 bases and J lacks 1 base; bases without a gene match: 3. The origin of this receptor is a woman aged 40 to 49 with COVID-19, enrolled during active disease. The receptor chain draws on TRBV18 and TRBJ2-5; TRBD1 fits 8 bases in the junction. The sample was peripheral blood. CDR3 sequence: CASSRTGSQETQYF. The nucleotides are TGTGCCAGCTCAAGGACAGGGTCCCAAGAGACCCAGTACTTC.